Below, 30 T cell receptor beta chains from the same sample are listed, as sequenced in a study of blood T cell repertoires in COVID-19. Only in-frame clones appear in the TCRdb table, and some are missing; sequencing was by immunoSEQ multiplex PCR. The sample has approximately 210,000 clones, roughly nine tenths seen once. Material for sequencing was peripheral blood. The source is a woman between 65 and 79 years old with acute or convalescent COVID-19.

The count of this clone is one. The rearrangement links TRBV27 to TRBJ1-2; D possibly corresponds to TRBD1 (5 bases). The V end lost 9 bases, the J end lost 4 bases, and 15 bases lay between the germline ends. The CDR3 spans 13 residues. Looked up from germline, CDR1 is MNHEY and CDR2 is SMNVEV (reference sequence). The CDR3 DNA is TGTGCCAGTGGGATGAGCCAGGGCTATGGCTACACCTTC. It encodes CASGMSQGYGYTF.

V and J are TRBV20-1 and TRBJ2-1; D remains unclear. V was pared by 3 bases and J by 4 bases, with 16 bases between. The CDR3 runs 15 residues. Germline CDR1 is DFQATT and CDR2 is SNEGSKA (reference sequence). For the CDR3, the DNA is TGCAGTGCTAGTGTTGACTCGATTAATTACAATGAGCAGTTCTTC. This encodes CSASVDSINYNEQFF.

Only one count was recorded for this clone. The chain combines TRBV7-2 with TRBJ1-5; D unclear. Trimming cost V 5 bases and J 7 bases, with 15 bases left between them. The CDR3 sequence is 14 residues long. From germline, CDR1 is SGHTA and CDR2 FQGNSA. DNA for the CDR3: TGTGCCAGCAGCCTAGACGGAGTAGAGCAGCCCCAGCATTTT. Its protein product is CASSLDGVEQPQHF.

The chain uses TRBV19 and TRBJ1-2; D ambiguous. V gave up 7 bases and J gave up 8 bases, with 17 bases separating them. CDR3 size: 13 residues. Germline loops: CDR1 LNHDA, CDR2 SQIVND (reference sequence). The CDR3 sequence is CASIKEPEEGYTF. The DNA of the CDR3 is TGTGCCAGTATAAAGGAGCCCGAGGAGGGCTACACCTTC.

The V and J genes are TRBV15 and TRBJ2-7; TRBD2 aligns across 12 bases. The V segment lost 4 bases and the J segment 4 bases; nucleotides outside the gene matches: 8. The CDR3 totals 16 residues. Germline V gene sequence: CDR1 LNHNV, CDR2 YYDKDF (reference sequence). CDR3 nucleotides: TGTGCCACCAGCACTTCACTAGCGGGAGGCGAGTACGAGCAGTACTTC. Its translation: CATSTSLAGGEYEQYF.

V usage is TRBV9 and J usage is TRBJ2-2; D possibly corresponds to TRBD2 (7 bases). Germline loops: CDR1 SGDLS, CDR2 YYNGEE. Trimming removed 0 bases at V and 3 bases at J, with 15 bases between. The CDR3 runs 17 residues. The CDR3 region is CASSVEGRGPYTGELFF. Written as DNA, the CDR3 is TGTGCCAGCAGCGTAGAGGGGCGGGGGCCCTACACCGGGGAGCTGTTTTTT.

On this clone itself: This specimen includes other DNA sequences encoding the same CDR3. V is TRBV5-5 and J is TRBJ2-1; D might be TRBD1 (7 bases). V lost 4 bases, J lost 9 bases, and 20 bases lay in between. The germline V gene encodes CDR1 SGHKS and CDR2 YYEKEE (reference sequence). This CDR3 is built from 15 residues. CDR3 protein: CASSLSGGRGGEQFF. CDR3 DNA sequence: TGTGCCAGCAGCCTCTCAGGGGGGCGAGGGGGTGAGCAGTTCTTC.

CDR3 in DNA: TGTGCCAGTAGTAAGGCAGGGGTCCCCTACGAGCAGTACTTC. Translating gives CASSKAGVPYEQYF. The chain recombines TRBV19 with TRBJ2-7, with D perhaps TRBD1 (6 bases). CDR1 LNHDA and CDR2 SQIVND come from the germline V gene (reference sequence). V dropped 4 bases and J dropped 2 bases, with 12 bases sitting between them. The CDR3 totals 14 residues.

J is TRBJ2-1 and V is TRBV7-9, with 7 bases aligning to TRBD1. Trimming cost V 5 bases and J 6 bases; bases outside gene matches: 10. CDR1 SEHNR and CDR2 FQNEAQ come from the germline V gene (reference sequence). This CDR3 is 15 amino acids long. For the CDR3, the DNA is TGTGCCAGCAGCCTTGAGGGGCAGGGGGTCAATGAGCAGTTCTTC. This gives the protein CASSLEGQGVNEQFF.

V usage is TRBV2 and J usage is TRBJ2-1, with TRBD2 matching over 12 bases. CDR1 is SNHLY and CDR2 is FYNNEI in the germline V gene. The J segment lost 5 bases and the V segment lost 5 bases, leaving 4 bases of the junction unmatched. There are 15 residues in the CDR3. The DNA for the CDR3 is TGTGCCAGCAGTCTCCTAGCGGGGGGGGACAATGAGCAGTTCTTC. This encodes CASSLLAGGDNEQFF.

The chain employs TRBV7-2 and TRBJ2-5, with 7 bases matching TRBD2. The V and J ends lost 4 bases and 4 bases, in that order; junction bases with no gene match: 18. The CDR3 consists of 18 residues. From germline, CDR1 is SGHTA and CDR2 FQGNSA. CDR3 residues: CASSSYLVASGKRETQYF. CDR3 nucleotide sequence: TGTGCCAGCAGCTCCTACCTGGTTGCGAGCGGGAAGAGAGAGACCCAGTACTTC.

This clone was recorded only once. The chain recombines TRBV10-1 with TRBJ1-1, with D unclear. This CDR3 has 13 amino acids. Germline V CDR1 and CDR2: WNHNN, SYGVQD (reference sequence). Trimming left V 4 bases short and J 0 bases short, with 6 bases between. CDR3 coding DNA: TGCGCCAGCAGTGCCCAGGTGAACACTGAAGCTTTCTTT. Translated, it gives CASSAQVNTEAFF.

V is TRBV25-1 and J is TRBJ1-4; tentative D call: TRBD1 (6 bases). Germline V gene data show CDR1 as MGHDK and CDR2 as SYGVNS. The CDR3 consists of 13 residues. Trimming stripped 10 bases from V and 8 bases from J, with 17 bases between. The CDR3 here is CATGGRDSEKLFF. Written as DNA, the CDR3 is TGTGCCACGGGGGGGCGGGATAGCGAAAAACTGTTTTTT.

This chain links TRBV6-4 with TRBJ2-2; a weak D match, TRBD2 (6 bases). The CDR3 is made up of 14 amino acids. Per germline, CDR1 MRHNA and CDR2 SNTAGT. V was clipped by 6 bases and J by 3 bases, with 11 bases between them. CDR3 region: CASRRDSYTGELFF. The CDR3 DNA sequence: TGTGCCAGCAGACGGGACTCTTACACCGGGGAGCTGTTTTTT.

The chain employs TRBV9 and TRBJ2-1; D perhaps matches TRBD1 (5 bases). Germline V lookup: CDR1 SGDLS, CDR2 YYNGEE. CDR3 length equals 16 residues. With 0 bases removed from V and 2 bases from J, the gap between germline ends came to 12 bases. Here the CDR3 DNA reads TGTGCCAGCAGCGTAGTGGGGCAGGCGACCTACAATGAGCAGTTCTTC. Translated: CASSVVGQATYNEQFF.

This rearrangement joins TRBV15 to TRBJ2-7; 8 positions agree with TRBD1. This CDR3 spans 15 amino acids. J was trimmed by 7 bases and V by 0 bases; bases with no gene match: 8. Germline CDR1 is LNHNV and CDR2 is YYDKDF (reference sequence). CDR3 residues: CATSRDPGTGYEQYF. The CDR3 DNA reads TGTGCCACCAGCAGAGACCCTGGGACAGGATATGAGCAGTACTTC.

The V gene is TRBV10-3, the J gene TRBJ2-3, with TRBD2 matching 9 bases. Trimming took 6 bases from V and 3 from J; bases not matched to a gene: 4. CDR1 and CDR2 from the germline V gene are ENHRY and SYGVKD. The CDR3 consists of 14 residues. CDR3 in amino acids: CAIRGLAGTDTQYF. The CDR3 DNA is TGTGCCATCAGAGGGCTAGCGGGGACAGATACGCAGTATTTT.

This clone was observed a few times. Other DNA sequences of this sample code for an identical CDR3. The V gene is TRBV19, the J gene TRBJ1-5, with D tentatively TRBD1 (6 bases). This CDR3 contains 14 residues. CDR1 LNHDA and CDR2 SQIVND come from the germline V gene (reference sequence). V was shortened by 3 bases and J by 3 bases, with 9 bases between the two germline ends. CDR3 protein: CASSIRDTNQPQHF. In nucleotides, the CDR3 is TGTGCCAGTAGTATTCGGGACACCAATCAGCCCCAGCATTTT.

This clone was picked up one time. The chain has TRBV6-5 and TRBJ2-7; TRBD2 is a possible D gene (6 bases). Trimming removed 8 bases from V and 7 bases from J, with 12 bases in between. CDR3 length: 11 amino acids. CDR1 is MNHEY, CDR2 SVGAGI, per germline. The CDR3 protein is CASAGMGEQYF. DNA of the CDR3: TGTGCCAGCGCGGGAATGGGGGAGCAGTACTTC.

The chain is built from TRBV2 and TRBJ1-1, with TRBD1 as a possible D gene (5 bases). From germline, CDR1 is SNHLY and CDR2 FYNNEI. This CDR3 region has 14 residues. Trimming removed 8 bases at V and 1 base at J, with 14 bases between. The CDR3 nucleotides are TGTGCCAGCGATGGGGAGGGGCCGAACACTGAAGCTTTCTTT. Amino acids: CASDGEGPNTEAFF.

The V call is TRBV18, the J call TRBJ2-7; D may be TRBD1 (5 bases). V lost 2 bases and J lost 3, with 8 bases in between. This CDR3 contains 13 residues. In germline, CDR1 is KGHSH, CDR2 LQKENI. The CDR3 region is CASSPDQGYEQYF. The CDR3 DNA follows: TGTGCCAGCTCACCAGATCAGGGCTACGAGCAGTACTTC.

This clone has a handful of counts. This CDR3 reads CASSIAGNSYEQYF. In nucleotides, the CDR3 is TGTGCCAGCAGTATTGCAGGGAACTCCTACGAGCAGTACTTC. V and J are TRBV9 and TRBJ2-7; the D gene is possibly TRBD1 (5 bases). Germline CDR1 is SGDLS and CDR2 is YYNGEE. V dropped 5 bases and J dropped 0 bases, with 12 bases sitting between them. This CDR3 is 14 amino acids long.

The chain recombines TRBV11-2 with TRBJ2-5; TRBD2 might be the D (5 bases). The germline V and J ends were trimmed by 4 bases and 5 bases, with 14 bases remaining between them. The CDR3 is 14 residues long. CDR1 and CDR2 (germline): SGHAT, FQNNGV. The CDR3 nucleotides read TGTGCCAGCAGCTCAGGACTGGCTCGGGAGACCCAGTACTTC. Protein product: CASSSGLARETQYF.

This clone was picked up one time. The rearrangement joins TRBV3-1 (or the pseudogene TRBV3-2) to TRBJ1-1; 7 positions match TRBD1. The germline gives CDR1 LGHDT, CDR2 YNNKEL (reference sequence). The CDR3 loop spans 14 amino acids. The trim removed 1 base at V and 6 bases at J, leaving 5 bases unmatched. CDR3 coding DNA: TGTGCCAGCAGCCAAGGGGCCGGGACAGCTGAAGCTTTCTTT. Translating it yields CASSQGAGTAEAFF.

This clone was detected a few times. V gene TRBV7-9 combines with J gene TRBJ1-2; 7 positions agree with TRBD1. V shed 3 bases and J 1 base; nucleotides not matched to a gene: 5. The CDR3 covers 15 residues. CDR1 and CDR2 (germline): SEHNR, FQNEAQ (reference sequence). CDR3 nucleotide sequence: TGTGCCAGCAGCTTGACAGGGTCTGGTAACTATGGCTACACCTTC. Its translation is CASSLTGSGNYGYTF.

V gene TRBV7-3 combines with J gene TRBJ2-5; D is uncertain. V dropped 0 bases and J dropped 9 bases, with 11 bases sitting between them. Germline CDR1 SGHTA, CDR2 FQGTGA. This CDR3 contains 13 residues. The DNA for the CDR3 is TGTGCCAGCAGCTTAACGCGCGGAGACGCCCAGTACTTC. Its protein is CASSLTRGDAQYF.

This clone came up once. The chain has TRBV3-1 (or the pseudogene TRBV3-2) and TRBJ2-6, with D maybe TRBD1 (5 bases). V lost 1 base and J 2 bases, leaving 6 bases between the germline ends. CDR1 is LGHDT and CDR2 is YNNKEL in the germline V gene (reference sequence). The CDR3 contains 15 residues. CDR3 DNA sequence: TGTGCCAGCAGCCAAGCAGGGCCTGGGGCCAACGTCCTGACTTTC. It yields the protein CASSQAGPGANVLTF.

This clone was picked up a small number of times. The CDR3 sequence: CASSIDANTGELFF. In DNA, the CDR3 is TGTGCCAGTAGTATAGACGCGAACACCGGGGAGCTGTTTTTT. The genes are TRBV19 and TRBJ2-2; D is unresolved. The CDR3 loop spans 14 amino acids. V was clipped by 0 bases and J by 0 bases, with 2 bases between them. Germline V gene lookup returns CDR1 LNHDA and CDR2 SQIVND (reference sequence).

This clone appeared a few times. This chain uses TRBV7-9 with TRBJ1-2; D remains unclear. The germline V gene has CDR1 SEHNR and CDR2 FQNEAQ (reference sequence). The CDR3 contains 14 residues. The V gene lost 1 base and the J gene lost 4 bases, with 10 bases spanning the gap. The CDR3 region has the DNA TGTGCCAGCAGCTTAGGACACGGTCCCTATGGCTACACCTTC. It translates to CASSLGHGPYGYTF.

This clone has just one count. V is TRBV3-1 (or the pseudogene TRBV3-2) and J is TRBJ1-5; no clear D. V lost 5 bases to trimming and J lost 7 bases, with 9 bases between them. Per germline, CDR1 LGHDT and CDR2 YNNKEL (reference sequence). The CDR3 loop spans 12 amino acids. The CDR3 nucleotides read TGTGCCAGCAGCACGGGTGGGCAGCCCCAGCATTTT. Residues: CASSTGGQPQHF.